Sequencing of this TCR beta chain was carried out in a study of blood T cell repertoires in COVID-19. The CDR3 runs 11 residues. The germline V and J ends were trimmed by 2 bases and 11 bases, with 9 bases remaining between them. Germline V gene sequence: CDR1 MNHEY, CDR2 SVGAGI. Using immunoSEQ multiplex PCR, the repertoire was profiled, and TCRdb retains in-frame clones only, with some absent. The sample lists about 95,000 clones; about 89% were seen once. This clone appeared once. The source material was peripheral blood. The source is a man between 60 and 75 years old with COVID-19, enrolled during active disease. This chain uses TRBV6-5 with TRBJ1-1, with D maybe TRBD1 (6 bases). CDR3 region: CASSYQGFAFF. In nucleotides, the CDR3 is TGTGCCAGCAGTTACCAGGGGTTCGCTTTCTTT.